Each of the 11 T cell receptor beta chains below was sequenced from the same sample in a study of regulatory T cells in long-lasting Graves disease. Time point defined: persistent/refractory GD, antithyroid drugs over 5 years with positive TRAb. Construction of the TCR library relied on RNA isolated from PBMCs. Construction of TCR beta libraries relied on iRepertoire HTBI primers and on Arm-PCR targeting CDR3 regions. Via MiXCR, TCRdb re-called the multiplex PCR reads, giving one row per CDR3 protein. In the table there are more than 650,000 distinct CDR3 sequences, approximately 31% of which are singletons. The specimen comprised peripheral blood mononuclear cells (PBMCs), sampled when the disease was refractory, from a patient treated with antithyroid drugs. These receptors were collected from a female donor with Graves disease.

In its sample, this clonotype was seen a few times. The CDR3 here is CSAHELLWDNTDTQYF. CDR3 coding DNA: TGCAGTGCACACGAGCTTCTCTGGGACAACACAGATACGCAGTATTTT. The chain employs TRBV20-1 and TRBJ2-3; possibly TRBD1 for D (6 bases). Trimming left V 6 bases short and J 2 bases short, with 21 bases between. The CDR3 spans 16 residues. The V gene's germline CDR1 is DFQATT and CDR2 SNEGSKA (reference sequence).

Notes on this clonotype: Germline and junction disagree at one end, which may indicate a read error. The genes are TRBV10-3 and TRBJ2-1; 10 bases map to TRBD2. This CDR3 has 9 amino acids. In germline, CDR1 is ENHRY, CDR2 SYGVKD. Written as DNA, the CDR3 is TGCCTAGCGGGAGTGGAGCAGTTCTTC. Protein: CLAGVEQFF.

The chain employs TRBV12-3 or TRBV12-4 and TRBJ2-7, with 7 bases that match TRBD1. There are 14 residues in the CDR3. V lost 5 bases, J lost 4 bases, and 8 bases stayed unmatched. DNA of the CDR3: TGTGCCAGCAGTCCCCGGACAGGTATATACGAGCAGTACTTC. This sequence encodes CASSPRTGIYEQYF.

The V gene is TRBV6-2 or TRBV6-3, the J gene TRBJ1-5; 7 bases are shared with TRBD1. CDR1 and CDR2 from the germline V gene are MNHEY and SVGEGT. Trimming at V came to 2 bases and at J to 0 bases, leaving 10 bases not matched to a gene. The CDR3 covers 18 residues. The CDR3 loop reads CASSYRWQGVDSNQPQHF. The CDR3 region has the DNA TGTGCCAGCAGTTACAGGTGGCAGGGGGTGGATAGCAATCAGCCCCAGCATTTT.

In its sample, this clonotype was seen many times. The gene calls are TRBV13 and TRBJ2-7; 9 bases are shared with TRBD1. This CDR3 has 14 residues. V was pared by 5 bases and J by 2 bases, with 4 bases of the junction left unmatched. CDR1 and CDR2 from the germline V gene are PRHDT and FYEKMQ (reference sequence). DNA for the CDR3: TGTGCCAGCAGCCCCTGGGACAGGGCCTACGAGCAGTACTTC. This codes for CASSPWDRAYEQYF.

The rearrangement joins TRBV27 to TRBJ1-3; the D is unclear. CDR1 MNHEY and CDR2 SMNVEV come from the germline V gene (reference sequence). The V end lost 2 bases, the J end lost 6 bases, and 11 bases lay between the germline ends. The CDR3 is 14 residues long. CDR3 region: CASSLTAGENTIYF. DNA of the CDR3: TGTGCCAGCAGTTTAACAGCGGGCGAAAACACCATATATTTT.

V gene TRBV6-1 combines with J gene TRBJ1-5; D uncertain. CDR1 is MNHNS and CDR2 is SASEGT in the germline V gene. V lost 3 bases and J lost 0, with 9 bases in between. The CDR3 is made up of 15 amino acids. The CDR3 coding sequence is TGTGCCAGCAGTGACGGCCTTTATAGCAATCAGCCCCAGCATTTT. It translates to CASSDGLYSNQPQHF.

This clonotype was picked up a small number of times. The chain uses TRBV20-1 and TRBJ1-1, with 9 bases aligning to TRBD1. CDR3 length: 16 amino acids. The germline V gene encodes CDR1 DFQATT and CDR2 SNEGSKA (reference sequence). V trimming: 1 base; J trimming: 3 bases; junction bases outside the gene matches: 9. The DNA for the CDR3 is TGCAGTGCTAGAGGGGGACAGGGCATAGGTTACACTGAAGCTTTCTTT. Translation: CSARGGQGIGYTEAFF.

This clonotype was detected ten times or more. V and J are TRBV28 and TRBJ1-1, with D unresolved. The CDR3 loop spans 13 amino acids. V gave up 1 base and J gave up 6 bases, with 9 bases separating them. Germline assignment: CDR1 MDHEN and CDR2 SYDVKM. In nucleotides, the CDR3 is TGTGCCAGCAGTTTATCCCCACCGGCTGAAGCTTTCTTT. It encodes CASSLSPPAEAFF.

This clonotype has just a few counts. The rearrangement links TRBV25-1 to TRBJ2-5, with TRBD1 matching over 7 bases. The CDR3 runs to 20 residues. The V and J ends lost 1 base and 2 bases, in that order; junction bases with no gene match: 19. Looked up from germline, CDR1 is MGHDK and CDR2 is SYGVNS. For the CDR3, the DNA is TGTGCCAGCAGTGAATCCGGCGAGACAGGGAGCGAAGGGCTGCAAGAGACCCAGTACTTC. Protein sequence: CASSESGETGSEGLQETQYF.

The V gene is TRBV7-2, the J gene TRBJ1-1; D gene unclear. Trimming took off 5 bases at V and 10 bases at J, with 14 bases between the two ends. In germline, CDR1 is SGHTA, CDR2 FQGNSA. This CDR3 comprises 12 residues. CDR3 DNA sequence: TGTGCCAGCAGCCTCGTCCCAGGATCAGCTTTCTTT. It yields the protein CASSLVPGSAFF.